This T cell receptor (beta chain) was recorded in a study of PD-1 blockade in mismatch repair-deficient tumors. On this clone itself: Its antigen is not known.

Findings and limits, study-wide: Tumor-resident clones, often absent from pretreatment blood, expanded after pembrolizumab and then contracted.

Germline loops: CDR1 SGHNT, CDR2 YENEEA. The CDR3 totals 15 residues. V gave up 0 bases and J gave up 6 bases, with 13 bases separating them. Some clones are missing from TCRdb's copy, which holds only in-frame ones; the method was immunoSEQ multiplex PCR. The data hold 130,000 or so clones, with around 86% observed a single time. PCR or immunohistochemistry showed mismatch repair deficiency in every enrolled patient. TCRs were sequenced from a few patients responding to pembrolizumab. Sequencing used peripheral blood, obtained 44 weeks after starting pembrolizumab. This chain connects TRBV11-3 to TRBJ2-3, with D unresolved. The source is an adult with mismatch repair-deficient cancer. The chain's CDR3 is CASSLEGSRWDTQYF. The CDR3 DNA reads TGTGCCAGCAGCTTAGAAGGCAGTCGATGGGATACGCAGTATTTT.